These 27 T cell receptor beta chains were sequenced from one sample in a study of blood T cell repertoires in COVID-19. The repertoire was sequenced with immunoSEQ multiplex PCR; TCRdb's copy has only in-frame clones and lacks some. This sample has around 160,000 clones, with about 80% found just once. The sample consisted of PBMCs or T cells enriched from blood (not recorded which). These receptors were obtained from an older woman who had recovered from COVID-19.

This clone showed up just a few times. The J gene is TRBJ2-3, the V gene TRBV19; possibly TRBD2 for D (5 bases). Trimming took off 3 bases at V and 3 bases at J, with 13 bases between the two ends. Germline lookup yields CDR1 LNHDA and CDR2 SQIVND (reference sequence). The CDR3 length is 15 residues. This chain's CDR3 is CASSIEGGWTDTQYF. The CDR3 DNA follows: TGTGCCAGTAGTATCGAGGGCGGGTGGACAGATACGCAGTATTTT.

This clone was detected only a few times. The chain combines TRBV19 with TRBJ1-1; weak D call: TRBD1 (5 bases). Trimming left V 8 bases short and J 0 bases short, with 13 bases between. The germline V gene has CDR1 LNHDA and CDR2 SQIVND (reference sequence). The length of the CDR3 is 14 residues. The CDR3 DNA sequence: TGTGCCAGTCAGCGGGGGGTTGTGAACACTGAAGCTTTCTTT. This sequence encodes CASQRGVVNTEAFF. Full variable domain (missing parts from reference TRBV19 and TRBJ1-1): DGGITQSPKYLFRKEGQNVTLSCEQNLNHDAMYWYRQDPGQGLRLIYYSQIVNDFQKGDIAEGYSVSREKKESFPLTVTSAQKNPTAFYLCASQRGVVNTEAFFGQGTRLTVV.

J is TRBJ1-5 and V is TRBV28, with 8 bases lining up with TRBD1. Germline CDR1 reads MDHEN; CDR2 reads SYDVKM. The CDR3 runs 17 residues. Germline trimming cut 4 bases from V and 2 bases from J; bases unmatched to any gene: 10. Written as DNA, the CDR3 is TGTGCCAGCAGTTCCCGGCAGGGGGCCTGGGGCAATCAGCCCCAGCATTTT. The encoded protein is CASSSRQGAWGNQPQHF.

The chain carries TRBV5-1 and TRBJ2-3; 8 bases map to TRBD2. The V gene end was trimmed by 4 bases and the J gene end by 5 bases; junction bases not matched to a gene: 6. This CDR3 spans 14 amino acids. Germline loops: CDR1 SGHRS, CDR2 YFSETQ. CDR3 in DNA: TGCGCCAGCAGCACGGGACTAGAGGTAGATACGCAGTATTTT. This gives the protein CASSTGLEVDTQYF.

V gene TRBV5-1 combines with J gene TRBJ2-1; 10 nucleotides align to TRBD2. In germline, CDR1 is SGHRS, CDR2 YFSETQ. This CDR3 is built from 15 residues. Trimming took 2 bases from V and 3 from J; bases not matched to a gene: 2. CDR3 protein: CASSLLAGGYNEQFF. The CDR3 DNA reads TGCGCCAGCAGCTTATTAGCGGGGGGCTACAATGAGCAGTTCTTC. Filled out from reference TRBV5-1 and TRBJ2-1, the complete variable domain reads KAGVTQTPRYLIKTRGQQVTLSCSPISGHRSVSWYQQTPGQGLQFLFEYFSETQRNKGNFPGRFSGRQFSNSRSEMNVSTLELGDSALYLCASSLLAGGYNEQFFGPGTRLTVL.

The chain has TRBV6-5 and TRBJ1-1; D may be TRBD1 (5 bases). Trimming left V 6 bases short and J 3 bases short, with 11 bases between. Germline CDR1 reads MNHEY; CDR2 reads SVGAGI. The CDR3 is 13 residues long. The CDR3 reads CASSREGDTEAFF. As DNA, the CDR3 is TGTGCCAGCAGCCGTGAAGGGGACACTGAAGCTTTCTTT.

The chain is built from TRBV18 and TRBJ2-7; D remains ambiguous. The V gene lost 3 bases and the J gene lost 2 bases, with 11 bases spanning the gap. Germline values: CDR1 KGHSH, CDR2 LQKENI. The CDR3 covers 14 residues. The CDR3, as DNA: TGTGCCAGCTCACCCCTCCCGGGTCCCTACGAGCAGTACTTC. This gives the protein CASSPLPGPYEQYF.

The rearrangement links TRBV2 to TRBJ1-5; D is uncertain. Germline V gene lookup returns CDR1 SNHLY and CDR2 FYNNEI. The CDR3 has 13 residues. Trimming left V 6 bases short and J 8 bases short, with 14 bases between. CDR3 in DNA: TGTGCCAGCAGGGAGCACGGGGAGGAGCCCCAGCATTTT. Translating gives CASREHGEEPQHF.

The chain links TRBV10-2 to TRBJ2-1; 9 nucleotides line up with TRBD2. This CDR3 has 14 residues. Looked up from germline, CDR1 is WSHSY and CDR2 is SAAADI. V shed 6 bases, J shed 10 bases, and the junction held 10 bases outside the gene matches. Here the CDR3 DNA reads TGCGCCAGCAGGGGGGGTGGGACTAGCCGCGAGCAGTTCTTC. Its protein product is CASRGGGTSREQFF.

The V and J genes are TRBV19 and TRBJ1-1; TRBD1 matches at 7 bases. The CDR3 covers 14 residues. The junction had 4 bases not matched to a gene; V was cut back by 6 bases and J by 0 bases. Germline loops: CDR1 LNHDA, CDR2 SQIVND (reference sequence). In nucleotides, the CDR3 is TGTGCCAGTAGACCGACAGGGATGAACACTGAAGCTTTCTTT. Amino acids: CASRPTGMNTEAFF.

This chain connects TRBV12-3 or TRBV12-4 to TRBJ2-5, with D tentatively TRBD1 (6 bases). V shed 5 bases and J shed 5 bases, with 12 bases lying between them. The CDR3 contains 13 residues. The CDR3 DNA reads TGTGCCAGCAGTCCAGGGACATTGGAGACCCAGTACTTC. Protein sequence: CASSPGTLETQYF.

The chain links TRBV7-8 to TRBJ2-5, with 9 bases identical to TRBD1. V was clipped by 3 bases and J by 1 base; unmatched bases: 3. The CDR3 covers 15 residues. Germline CDR1 is SGHVS and CDR2 is FQNEAQ. CDR3 nucleotide sequence: TGTGCCAGCAGCTTGGAGGGACAGGGCCAAGAGACCCAGTACTTC. Translated, it gives CASSLEGQGQETQYF.

CDR3 DNA sequence: TGTGCCAGCAGCCCAGTGGGGACAGGAGCTTATCAGCCCCAGCATTTT. As protein: CASSPVGTGAYQPQHF. The chain couples TRBV7-8 to TRBJ1-5, with 8 bases aligning to TRBD1. The CDR3 has 16 amino acids. J lost 5 bases, V lost 5 bases, and 11 bases had no gene match. From germline, CDR1 is SGHVS and CDR2 FQNEAQ.

The chain employs TRBV28 and TRBJ1-2; D is possibly TRBD1 (6 bases). This CDR3 has 14 residues. The germline CDR1 and CDR2 sequences are MDHEN and SYDVKM. Trimming shortened V by 3 bases and J by 3 bases, and 11 bases separated the two germline ends. CDR3 DNA: TGTGCCAGCAGTTTCCGGGGGGCAGACTATGGCTACACCTTC. Encoded protein: CASSFRGADYGYTF.

J is TRBJ1-2 and V is TRBV30, with 7 bases identical to TRBD1. The CDR3 sequence is 13 residues long. CDR1 is GTSNPN and CDR2 is SVGIG in the germline V gene (reference sequence). With 0 bases clipped from V and 6 bases from J, the junction kept 4 bases outside the gene matches. The CDR3 DNA sequence: TGTGCCTGGAGTGTAAAGGGGGCAGATGGCTACACCTTC. Encoded protein: CAWSVKGADGYTF.

The chain joins TRBV12-5 to TRBJ1-3, with D possibly TRBD1 on 5 matching bases. CDR1 LGHNT and CDR2 FRNRAP come from the germline V gene. With 2 bases removed from V and 0 bases from J, the gap between germline ends came to 11 bases. This CDR3 region has 16 residues. CDR3 sequence (DNA): TGTGCTAGTGGTTTGACCTTGGGGGGCTCTGGAAACACCATATATTTT. Translated, it gives CASGLTLGGSGNTIYF. The variable domain in full, with the rest retrieved from reference TRBV12-5 and TRBJ1-3, is DARVTQTPRHKVTEMGQEVTMRCQPILGHNTVFWYRQTMMQGLELLAYFRNRAPLDDSGMPKDRFSAEMPDATLATLKIQPSEPRDSAVYFCASGLTLGGSGNTIYFGEGSWLTVV.

The chain links TRBV9 to TRBJ2-3; maybe TRBD2 (5 bases). Germline V gene lookup returns CDR1 SGDLS and CDR2 YYNGEE. This CDR3 contains 15 residues. Trimming cost V 0 bases and J 2 bases, with 10 bases left between them. The CDR3 sequence: CASSVAPSPTDTQYF. In DNA, the CDR3 is TGTGCCAGCAGCGTAGCACCTAGCCCCACAGATACGCAGTATTTT.

The chain couples TRBV30 to TRBJ2-6, with TRBD1 identical over 8 bases. Germline values: CDR1 GTSNPN, CDR2 SVGIG (reference sequence). Trimming removed 3 bases from V and 4 bases from J; junction bases left unmatched: 8. The length of the CDR3 is 16 residues. CDR3 coding DNA: TGTGCCTGGAGACAGGGGGAGACTAAAGGGGCCAACGTCCTGACTTTC. Amino acids: CAWRQGETKGANVLTF.

The chain is built from TRBV6-5 and TRBJ2-2, with 7 bases matching TRBD1. Germline V gene sequence: CDR1 MNHEY, CDR2 SVGAGI. V dropped 3 bases and J dropped 4; count of bases not matched to a gene: 5. The CDR3 runs 15 residues. The CDR3, as DNA: TGTGCCAGCAGTTATGTCGGGACAGCCACCGGGGAGCTGTTTTTT. It yields the protein CASSYVGTATGELFF.

CDR3 DNA: TGCGCCAGCAGCTTAATAGGGGCTGGCACTGAAGCTTTCTTT. Protein product: CASSLIGAGTEAFF. V and J are TRBV5-1 and TRBJ1-1, with TRBD1 as a possible D gene (5 bases). The V end was cut by 2 bases, the J end by 4 bases, with 12 bases between. The CDR3 consists of 14 residues. Germline CDR1 reads SGHRS; CDR2 reads YFSETQ. Full variable domain (rest looked up from reference TRBV5-1 and TRBJ1-1): KAGVTQTPRYLIKTRGQQVTLSCSPISGHRSVSWYQQTPGQGLQFLFEYFSETQRNKGNFPGRFSGRQFSNSRSEMNVSTLELGDSALYLCASSLIGAGTEAFFGQGTRLTVV.

This rearrangement joins TRBV11-2 to TRBJ2-1; 7 bases map to TRBD1. The CDR3 loop spans 15 amino acids. Unmatched junction bases numbered 3, after V lost 0 bases and J lost 4 bases. Germline loops: CDR1 SGHAT, CDR2 FQNNGV. CDR3 nucleotide sequence: TGTGCCAGCAGCTTAGATCAGGGACAGTACAATGAGCAGTTCTTC. Translated, it gives CASSLDQGQYNEQFF.

CDR3 coding DNA: TGTGCCAGAAGCTTAGGACAGGGGCACGAGCAGTACTTC. The encoded protein is CARSLGQGHEQYF. This sequence joins TRBV5-3 and TRBJ2-7, with 9 bases aligning to TRBD1. TRBV5-3 is flagged as an ORF with uncertain function. The length of the CDR3 is 13 residues. The J segment lost 5 bases and the V segment lost 2 bases, leaving 2 bases of the junction unmatched.

This clone was observed a single time. This chain links TRBV2 with TRBJ2-5; 10 bases are shared with TRBD2. Germline V CDR1 and CDR2: SNHLY, FYNNEI. CDR3 length: 11 residues. V shed 11 bases and J 5 bases; nucleotides not matched to a gene: 2. CDR3 in amino acids: CAAAGGETQYF. DNA of the CDR3: TGTGCCGCAGCGGGGGGGGAGACCCAGTACTTC.

This chain uses TRBV11-2 with TRBJ2-7; D remains ambiguous. The CDR3 has 14 residues. Germline V lookup: CDR1 SGHAT, CDR2 FQNNGV. V was pared by 8 bases and J by 2 bases, with 16 bases between. CDR3 bases: TGTGCCAGCGGAACCAGCGTGGTACCCTACGAGCAGTACTTC. It yields the protein CASGTSVVPYEQYF.

This rearrangement joins TRBV24-1 to TRBJ1-2, with 8 bases aligning to TRBD1. V lost 6 bases and J lost 2; bases outside the gene matches: 4. Germline CDR1 reads KGHDR; CDR2 reads SFDVKD. This CDR3 is built from 14 residues. The CDR3 coding sequence is TGTGCCACCAGTCCCCGGGACAGGAACTATGGCTACACCTTC. This gives the protein CATSPRDRNYGYTF.

V is TRBV9 and J is TRBJ1-3, with 8 bases aligning to TRBD1. Looked up from germline, CDR1 is SGDLS and CDR2 is YYNGEE. The CDR3 is 16 amino acids. The ends lost 4 bases at V and 0 bases at J; junction bases unmatched: 6. CDR3: CASSLDRDSSGNTIYF. DNA of the CDR3: TGTGCCAGCAGCTTGGACAGGGATTCCTCTGGAAACACCATATATTTT.

This chain links TRBV7-9 with TRBJ2-5; 7 positions agree with TRBD1. The ends lost 2 bases at V and 5 bases at J; junction bases unmatched: 2. CDR1 and CDR2 from the germline V gene are SEHNR and FQNEAQ (reference sequence). This CDR3 region has 13 residues. The CDR3 loop reads CASSLPRGETQYF. In nucleotides, the CDR3 is TGTGCCAGCAGCTTACCCAGGGGGGAGACCCAGTACTTC.